The rows below give T cell receptor beta chains drawn from one sample of a study of T cell responses to AZD1222 COVID-19 vaccine. The assay was immunoSEQ multiplex PCR, and TCRdb's table has in-frame clones only and misses some. The repertoire holds more than 85,000 clones, with 87% as singletons. This specimen was peripheral blood, taken on day 0 of AZD1222 vaccination. These receptors were collected from an adult in good health. The CDR3 runs from the conserved cysteine through the conserved F or W. A D gene is named only where the DNA matches it firmly. Rows give clone size only sometimes, using once, few, many, or a class for an expanded clone.

CDR3 DNA: TGTGCCAGCAGCCGGACAGCGGGCAATCAGCCCCAGCATTTT
CDR3 protein: CASSRTAGNQPQHF
V gene: TRBV7-2
D gene: -
J gene: TRBJ1-5
clone size: once

CDR3 DNA: TGTGCCAGCAGTCAAGGGGGTGGTGCTCGTCAGCCCCAGCATTTT
CDR3 protein: CASSQGGGARQPQHF
V gene: TRBV28
D gene: -
J gene: TRBJ1-5
clone size: -

CDR3 DNA: TGTGCCAGCAGCCCCTGGGGGGAGGTAGAGACCCAGTACTTC
CDR3 protein: CASSPWGEVETQYF
V gene: TRBV7-9
D gene: -
J gene: TRBJ2-5
clone size: -

CDR3 DNA: TGTGCCAGCAGCTTGGAAGGGGGCTCTGCCGGGGAGCTGTTTTTT
CDR3 protein: CASSLEGGSAGELFF
V gene: TRBV5-5
D gene: TRBD1
J gene: TRBJ2-2
clone size: -

CDR3 DNA: TGTGCCAGCAGCTTGGCCAACCAGGGGAACACTGAAGCTTTCTTT
CDR3 protein: CASSLANQGNTEAFF
V gene: TRBV5-4
D gene: -
J gene: TRBJ1-1
clone size: -

CDR3 DNA: TGTGCCAGCGAGGGGGCGGCAGATACGCAGTATTTT
CDR3 protein: CASEGAADTQYF
V gene: TRBV28
D gene: TRBD1
J gene: TRBJ2-3
clone size: -

CDR3 DNA: TGTGCCAGCAGCCAAGACCACGCCGGGGCTTACTATGGCTACACCTTC
CDR3 protein: CASSQDHAGAYYGYTF
V gene: TRBV3-1/TRBV3-2
D gene: -
J gene: TRBJ1-2
clone size: -

CDR3 DNA: TGTGCCAGCAGCCTTCCGGGTAACACTGAAGCTTTCTTT
CDR3 protein: CASSLPGNTEAFF
V gene: TRBV7-3
D gene: -
J gene: TRBJ1-1
clone size: -

CDR3 DNA: TGTGCCAGCAGCTTAGGGCACGGACAAGAGACCCAGTACTTC
CDR3 protein: CASSLGHGQETQYF
V gene: TRBV11-3
D gene: -
J gene: TRBJ2-5
clone size: -

CDR3 DNA: TGTGCCAGCAGCCAAGAGGTAACGCAGTATTTT
CDR3 protein: CASSQEVTQYF
V gene: TRBV6-2/TRBV6-3
D gene: -
J gene: TRBJ2-3
clone size: -

CDR3 DNA: TGCAGTGCTAGGGAGGGACGAGAAGCCTTC
CDR3 protein: CSAREGREAF
V gene: TRBV20-1
D gene: -
J gene: TRBJ1-2
clone size: -

CDR3 DNA: TGTGCCAGCAGTTACCCAGGAATATTGCCCCCGGACACCGGGGAGCTGTTTTTT
CDR3 protein: CASSYPGILPPDTGELFF
V gene: TRBV6-2/TRBV6-3
D gene: -
J gene: TRBJ2-2
clone size: -

CDR3 DNA: TGTGCCAGCAGCCAAATAGGCGAGCAGTACTTC
CDR3 protein: CASSQIGEQYF
V gene: TRBV3-1/TRBV3-2
D gene: -
J gene: TRBJ2-7
clone size: few

CDR3 DNA: TGTGCCAGCAGCCAAGAATTGGGGCAGAACTATGGCTACACCTTC
CDR3 protein: CASSQELGQNYGYTF
V gene: TRBV14
D gene: -
J gene: TRBJ1-2
clone size: -

CDR3 DNA: TGTGCCAGCAGTGAATTGGCAGGGTTCGAGACCCAGTACTTC
CDR3 protein: CASSELAGFETQYF
V gene: TRBV2
D gene: -
J gene: TRBJ2-5
clone size: -

CDR3 DNA: TGTGCCAGTACCCACAGGCGAGAACAGCCCCAGCATTTT
CDR3 protein: CASTHRREQPQHF
V gene: TRBV19
D gene: -
J gene: TRBJ1-5
clone size: -

CDR3 DNA: TGTGCCAGCGCATACGGGGGCCGGGGGAGCTCCTACGAGCAGTACTTC
CDR3 protein: CASAYGGRGSSYEQYF
V gene: TRBV18
D gene: -
J gene: TRBJ2-7
clone size: few

CDR3 DNA: TGTGCCTGCAAGGAGGGGGCGCGGGAGACCCAGTACTTC
CDR3 protein: CACKEGARETQYF
V gene: TRBV5-6
D gene: -
J gene: TRBJ2-5
clone size: once

CDR3 DNA: TGTGCCAGCAGTTTATCGTTGGGCAGGGTGGGTTCACCCCTCCACTTT
CDR3 protein: CASSLSLGRVGSPLHF
V gene: TRBV27
D gene: -
J gene: TRBJ1-6
clone size: -

CDR3 DNA: TGTGCCAGCAGAAAGGGACAGACCACCGGGGAGCTGTTTTTT
CDR3 protein: CASRKGQTTGELFF
V gene: TRBV2
D gene: TRBD1
J gene: TRBJ2-2
clone size: -

CDR3 DNA: TGTGCCAGCAGTCTCCGACGGGTCAGGGTACATCAGCCCCAGCATTTT
CDR3 protein: CASSLRRVRVHQPQHF
V gene: TRBV28
D gene: -
J gene: TRBJ1-5
clone size: -

CDR3 DNA: TGCGCCAGCAGGATGCCTAGCGGGGGGGAGTACGAGCAGTACTTC
CDR3 protein: CASRMPSGGEYEQYF
V gene: TRBV10-1
D gene: TRBD2
J gene: TRBJ2-7
clone size: -

CDR3 DNA: TGTGCCAGCAGCTTAGCCCGTGCGCAGGGGGCGAACACAAAGCTGTTTTTT
CDR3 protein: CASSLARAQGANTKLFF
V gene: TRBV7-2
D gene: TRBD1
J gene: TRBJ2-2
clone size: -

CDR3 DNA: TGCGCCAGCAGTGAAGGGAACACTGAAGCTTTCTTT
CDR3 protein: CASSEGNTEAFF
V gene: TRBV10-2
D gene: -
J gene: TRBJ1-1
clone size: -

CDR3 DNA: TGTGCCAGCAGCCCACGGCGGGGAATGGGCACTGAAGCTTTCTTT
CDR3 protein: CASSPRRGMGTEAFF
V gene: TRBV7-6
D gene: -
J gene: TRBJ1-1
clone size: -

CDR3 DNA: TGTGCCAGCAGCGGAGCGGGGGCGCGAACAGATACGCAGTATTTT
CDR3 protein: CASSGAGARTDTQYF
V gene: TRBV5-4
D gene: TRBD2
J gene: TRBJ2-3
clone size: -

CDR3 DNA: TGCAGCGCCGGTAGGACAGGGCACGAGCAGTACTTC
CDR3 protein: CSAGRTGHEQYF
V gene: TRBV29-1
D gene: TRBD1
J gene: TRBJ2-7
clone size: -

CDR3 DNA: TGTGCCAGCAGTTGGCGGGGCGCGAACACTGAAGCTTTCTTT
CDR3 protein: CASSWRGANTEAFF
V gene: TRBV28
D gene: -
J gene: TRBJ1-1
clone size: -

CDR3 DNA: TGTGCCAGTAGTAAGACTGACATTATGAACACTGAAGCTTTCTTT
CDR3 protein: CASSKTDIMNTEAFF
V gene: TRBV19
D gene: -
J gene: TRBJ1-1
clone size: -

CDR3 DNA: TGTGCCAGCAGCCAAGTTGCGGGGTCAGATACGCAGTATTTT
CDR3 protein: CASSQVAGSDTQYF
V gene: TRBV14
D gene: -
J gene: TRBJ2-3
clone size: -

CDR3 DNA: TGTGCCAGTATAGGGGGGGCGACAGGGGCAGAAACTGAAGCTTTCTTT
CDR3 protein: CASIGGATGAETEAFF
V gene: TRBV19
D gene: TRBD1
J gene: TRBJ1-1
clone size: -

CDR3 DNA: TGTGCCAGCAGTTTACGACTAGCGGGGAGTCAAGAGACCCAGTACTTC
CDR3 protein: CASSLRLAGSQETQYF
V gene: TRBV27
D gene: TRBD2
J gene: TRBJ2-5
clone size: -

CDR3 DNA: TGTGCCAGTAGTAGGTCGACGGCAGGGGGATACAACTATGGCTACACCTTC
CDR3 protein: CASSRSTAGGYNYGYTF
V gene: TRBV19
D gene: TRBD1
J gene: TRBJ1-2
clone size: -

CDR3 DNA: TGTGCCTGGAGCTGGGACAGTATAAATGAGCAGTTCTTC
CDR3 protein: CAWSWDSINEQFF
V gene: TRBV30
D gene: TRBD1
J gene: TRBJ2-1
clone size: -

CDR3 DNA: TGTGCCAGCATGAAGGACAGGGGGAACACTGAAGCTTTCTTT
CDR3 protein: CASMKDRGNTEAFF
V gene: TRBV6-4
D gene: TRBD1
J gene: TRBJ1-1
clone size: once

CDR3 DNA: TGCAGTGCTAGTCCCAACCGACAGGGAAGGAAGTACTTC
CDR3 protein: CSASPNRQGRKYF
V gene: TRBV20-1
D gene: TRBD1
J gene: TRBJ2-5
clone size: -

CDR3 DNA: TGTGCCATCACTGAGGGGGCCTCGATGAACACTGAAGCTTTCTTT
CDR3 protein: CAITEGASMNTEAFF
V gene: TRBV10-3
D gene: TRBD1
J gene: TRBJ1-1
clone size: -

CDR3 DNA: TGTGCCAGCACCAGGACAGTTAACACCGGGGAGCTGTTTTTT
CDR3 protein: CASTRTVNTGELFF
V gene: TRBV9
D gene: -
J gene: TRBJ2-2
clone size: -

CDR3 DNA: TGTGCCAGTAGTATCCACCCGGGGCTGGACCAAGAGACCCAGTACTTC
CDR3 protein: CASSIHPGLDQETQYF
V gene: TRBV19
D gene: -
J gene: TRBJ2-5
clone size: -

CDR3 DNA: TGCAGCGTTGAAAGTCTAGCGGTAGATACGCAGTATTTT
CDR3 protein: CSVESLAVDTQYF
V gene: TRBV29-1
D gene: TRBD2
J gene: TRBJ2-3
clone size: few

CDR3 DNA: TGTGCCAGTAGGGCAGGGGCCCGTACCGGGGAGCTGTTTTTT
CDR3 protein: CASRAGARTGELFF
V gene: TRBV19
D gene: -
J gene: TRBJ2-2
clone size: few

CDR3 DNA: TGTGCCAGCTCACCTACAGCCGGTTCCCTATGGGGCTATGGCTACACCTTC
CDR3 protein: CASSPTAGSLWGYGYTF
V gene: TRBV18
D gene: -
J gene: TRBJ1-2
clone size: few

CDR3 DNA: TGTGCCAGCAGTTACAAAGCGGGGAACCCTAAAGAGACCCAGTACTTC
CDR3 protein: CASSYKAGNPKETQYF
V gene: TRBV6-2/TRBV6-3
D gene: TRBD2
J gene: TRBJ2-5
clone size: -

CDR3 DNA: TGTGCCAGTACTAGGGGGGGTGAAAAACTGTTTTTT
CDR3 protein: CASTRGGEKLFF
V gene: TRBV19
D gene: -
J gene: TRBJ1-4
clone size: -

CDR3 DNA: TGCGCCAGCAGCCAAGGAGGGGGAGGATACTCTGGAAACACCATATATTTT
CDR3 protein: CASSQGGGGYSGNTIYF
V gene: TRBV4-3
D gene: -
J gene: TRBJ1-3
clone size: -

CDR3 DNA: TGTGCCAGCAGTTACGGTGACAGGGTCGGAGGCTACACCTTC
CDR3 protein: CASSYGDRVGGYTF
V gene: TRBV6-2/TRBV6-3
D gene: TRBD1
J gene: TRBJ1-2
clone size: -